This TCR beta chain is drawn from a study of T cell responses to AZD1222 COVID-19 vaccine. In the study overall: Second-dose intervals near 4 or 12 weeks were combined.

The repertoire was sequenced with immunoSEQ multiplex PCR; TCRdb's copy has only in-frame clones and lacks some. The sample holds under 150,000 clones, about 88% seen once. Concerning this clone itself: Its antigen is undetermined.

Study-wide findings and caveats: Seropositive at baseline were only a handful of AZD1222 recipients.

Source: peripheral blood, taken on day 0 of AZD1222 vaccination. This TCR was sampled from an adult in good health.

CDR3 sequence reads: CASSHRGTNTGELFF. CDR3 in DNA: TGTGCCAGCAGCCACAGGGGTACGAACACCGGGGAGCTGTTTTTT. This sequence joins TRBV6-5 and TRBJ2-2, with 7 bases lining up with TRBD1. The CDR3 sequence is 15 residues long. The germline gives CDR1 MNHEY, CDR2 SVGAGI. Losses at the gene ends were 6 bases for V and 0 bases for J; bases not matched to a gene: 4.